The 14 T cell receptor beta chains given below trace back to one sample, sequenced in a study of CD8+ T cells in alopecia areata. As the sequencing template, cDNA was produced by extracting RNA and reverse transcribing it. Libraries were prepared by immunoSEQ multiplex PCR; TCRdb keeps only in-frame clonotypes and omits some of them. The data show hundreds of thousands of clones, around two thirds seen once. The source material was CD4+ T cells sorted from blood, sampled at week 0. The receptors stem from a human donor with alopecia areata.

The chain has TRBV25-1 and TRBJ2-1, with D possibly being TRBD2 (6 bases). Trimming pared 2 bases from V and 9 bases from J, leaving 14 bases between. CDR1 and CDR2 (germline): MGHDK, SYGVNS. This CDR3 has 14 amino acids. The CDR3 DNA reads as TGTGCCAGCAGTGAACTTGCGGGGCGGGGTGAGCAGTTCTTC. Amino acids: CASSELAGRGEQFF.

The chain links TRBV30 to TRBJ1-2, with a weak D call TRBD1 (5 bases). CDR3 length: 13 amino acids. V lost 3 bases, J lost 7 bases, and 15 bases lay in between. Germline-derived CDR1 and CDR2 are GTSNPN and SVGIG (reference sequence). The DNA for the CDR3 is TGTGCCTGGAGATCCGACTGGGGCGGTGGCTACACCTTC. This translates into CAWRSDWGGGYTF.

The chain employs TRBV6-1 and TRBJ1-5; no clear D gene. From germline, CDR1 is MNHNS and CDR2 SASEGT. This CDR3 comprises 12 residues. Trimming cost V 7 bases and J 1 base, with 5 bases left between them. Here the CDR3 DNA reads TGTGCCAGCAAGGGCAGCAATCAGCCCCAGCATTTT. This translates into CASKGSNQPQHF.

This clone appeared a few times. This chain's CDR3 is CASSDPTVSTQETQYF. CDR3 nucleotide sequence: TGCGCCAGCAGCGATCCGACAGTATCTACCCAAGAGACCCAGTACTTC. The V gene is TRBV5-1, the J gene TRBJ2-5; TRBD1 is a possible D gene (5 bases). Trimming removed 4 bases from V and 1 base from J, with 17 bases in between. The CDR3 totals 16 residues. Germline V gene data show CDR1 as SGHRS and CDR2 as YFSETQ. Complete variable domain (other parts from reference TRBV5-1 and TRBJ2-5): KAGVTQTPRYLIKTRGQQVTLSCSPISGHRSVSWYQQTPGQGLQFLFEYFSETQRNKGNFPGRFSGRQFSNSRSEMNVSTLELGDSALYLCASSDPTVSTQETQYFGPGTRLLVL.

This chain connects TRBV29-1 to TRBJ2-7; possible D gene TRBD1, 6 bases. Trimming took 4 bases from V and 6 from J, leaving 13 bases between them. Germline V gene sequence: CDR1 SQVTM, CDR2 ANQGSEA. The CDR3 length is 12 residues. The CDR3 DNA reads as TGCAGCGTTGGGGGCACAGGGACCGAGCAGTACTTC. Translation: CSVGGTGTEQYF.

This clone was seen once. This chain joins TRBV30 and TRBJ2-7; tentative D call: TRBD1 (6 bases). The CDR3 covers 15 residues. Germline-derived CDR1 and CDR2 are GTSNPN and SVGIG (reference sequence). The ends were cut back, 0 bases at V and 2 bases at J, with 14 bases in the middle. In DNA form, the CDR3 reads TGTGCCTGGAGTGTACGTCTCAGGGACACCTACGAGCAGTACTTC. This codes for CAWSVRLRDTYEQYF. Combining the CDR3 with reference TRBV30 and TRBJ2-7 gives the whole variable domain SQTIHQWPATLVQPVGSPLSLECTVEGTSNPNLYWYRQAAGRGLQLLFYSVGIGQISSEVPQNLSASRPQDRQFILSSKKLLLSDSGFYLCAWSVRLRDTYEQYFGPGTRLTVT.

This chain's CDR3 is CSVDLGGYEQYF. The CDR3, as DNA: TGCAGCGTTGATTTGGGGGGATACGAGCAGTACTTC. The chain joins TRBV29-1 to TRBJ2-7; D might be TRBD2 (6 bases). Germline lookup yields CDR1 SQVTM and CDR2 ANQGSEA. Trimming stripped 3 bases from V and 4 bases from J, with 10 bases between. The CDR3 covers 12 residues.

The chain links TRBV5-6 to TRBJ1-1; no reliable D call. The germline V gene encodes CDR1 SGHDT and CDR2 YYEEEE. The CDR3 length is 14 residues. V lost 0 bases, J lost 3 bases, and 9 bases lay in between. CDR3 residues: CASSLGRDYTEAFF. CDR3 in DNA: TGTGCCAGCAGCTTGGGGCGGGATTACACTGAAGCTTTCTTT.

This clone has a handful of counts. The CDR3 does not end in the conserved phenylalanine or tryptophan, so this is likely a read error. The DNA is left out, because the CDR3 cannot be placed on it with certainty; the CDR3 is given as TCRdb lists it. CDR3 amino acids: CASSLSQGSYVV. The rearrangement links TRBV7-9 to TRBJ2-3; the DNA was not used to check the table's D call, TRBD1. The CDR3 has 12 residues if both end residues are counted. The germline gives CDR1 SEHNR, CDR2 FQNEAQ (reference sequence).

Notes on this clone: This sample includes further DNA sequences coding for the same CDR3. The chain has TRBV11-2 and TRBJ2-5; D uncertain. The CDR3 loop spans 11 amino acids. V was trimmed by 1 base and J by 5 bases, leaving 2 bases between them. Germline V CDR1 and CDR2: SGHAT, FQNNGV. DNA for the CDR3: TGTGCCAGCAGCTTAGGCGAGACCCAGTACTTC. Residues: CASSLGETQYF.

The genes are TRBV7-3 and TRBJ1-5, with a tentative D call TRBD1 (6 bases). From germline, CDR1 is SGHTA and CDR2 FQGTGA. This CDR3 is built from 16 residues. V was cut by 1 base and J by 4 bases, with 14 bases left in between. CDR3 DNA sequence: TGTGCCAGCAGCTTAAATCGGGGGCGCTCGAATCAGCCCCAGCATTTT. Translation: CASSLNRGRSNQPQHF.

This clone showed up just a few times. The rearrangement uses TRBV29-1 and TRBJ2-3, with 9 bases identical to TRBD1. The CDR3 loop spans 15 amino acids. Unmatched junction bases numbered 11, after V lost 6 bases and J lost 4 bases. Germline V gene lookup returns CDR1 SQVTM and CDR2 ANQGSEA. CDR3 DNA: TGCAGCGTGGCGGGCGGACAGGGGAGACCAGATACGCAGTATTTT. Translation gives CSVAGGQGRPDTQYF.

The CDR3 bases are TGCAGCGTTGAAGGGCTAGCGGGGGGTCGATACAATGAGCAGTTCTTC. Translation gives CSVEGLAGGRYNEQFF. The chain is built from TRBV29-1 and TRBJ2-1, with TRBD2 matching 11 bases. CDR1 and CDR2 (germline): SQVTM, ANQGSEA. The CDR3 is 16 residues long. Trimming cost V 1 base and J 4 bases; bases outside gene matches: 6.

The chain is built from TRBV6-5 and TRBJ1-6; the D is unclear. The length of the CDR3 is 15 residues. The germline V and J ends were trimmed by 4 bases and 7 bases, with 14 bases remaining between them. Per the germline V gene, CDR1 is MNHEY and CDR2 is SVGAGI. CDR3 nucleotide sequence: TGTGCCAGCAGTTCACTTCGGACCATGAATTCACCCCTCCACTTT. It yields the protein CASSSLRTMNSPLHF.